The T cell receptor (beta chain) under discussion was sequenced for a study of blood T cell repertoires in COVID-19. In its sample, this clone was seen a few times. In the original analysis: Counts of nucleated cells, estimated from reference gene primer amplification, were obtained. TCRdb's table, derived via immunoSEQ multiplex PCR, lists solely in-frame clones and lacks some. V, J and clone size are taken as reported in that table, and D and trimming were inferred from the DNA itself. In the table there are hundreds of thousands of clones, 70% to 90% of which are singletons. The CDR3 contains 13 residues. Trimming took 0 bases from V and 7 from J, leaving 8 bases between them. Germline CDR1 and CDR2: SGHDT and YYEEEE.

The specimen sequenced was PBMCs or T cells enriched from blood (not recorded which). This sequence was found in a man aged 35-49 years who had recovered from COVID-19. The chain combines TRBV5-6 with TRBJ2-1; perhaps TRBD2 as D (6 bases). CDR3 sequence: CASSLAGVNEQFF. The CDR3 coding sequence is TGTGCCAGCAGCTTGGCGGGGGTTAATGAGCAGTTCTTC. Full variable domain (rest looked up from reference TRBV5-6 and TRBJ2-1): DAGVTQSPTHLIKTRGQQVTLRCSPKSGHDTVSWYQQALGQGPQFIFQYYEEEERQRGNFPDRFSGHQFPNYSSELNVNALLLGDSALYLCASSLAGVNEQFFGPGTRLTVL.